This TCR beta chain was sequenced in a study of blood T cells in healthy people across ages. Study as a whole: About one barcoded TCR beta cDNA was captured per two T cells. Study results and limitations: Naive and antigen-experienced cells were not separated, limiting conclusive comparison.

J gave up 0 bases and V 7 bases, and 11 bases lay outside the gene matches. CDR1 MDHEN and CDR2 SYDVKM come from the germline V gene. The CDR3 loop spans 17 amino acids. About this clonotype: As yet, its antigen is unknown.

It was with a sample-barcoded 5' primer and a J-beta primer mix that a second PCR of roughly 7 to 12 cycles was run. A template-switch adaptor with 12 random nucleotides tagged each cDNA molecule. One entry per CDR3 protein, called by TCRdb with MiXCR from the 5' RACE reads. The sample consists of about 290,000 distinct CDR3 sequences, roughly 27% of them appearing once. The sequence was obtained from a woman in her seventies in good health. The genes are TRBV28 and TRBJ1-4; the match to TRBD1 covers 7 bases. Source material: blood. The chain's CDR3 is CASNTNLRGATNEKLFF. As DNA, the CDR3 is TGTGCCAGCAACACAAACCTCAGGGGGGCAACTAATGAAAAACTGTTTTTT.